There are a few counts of the clone carrying this T cell receptor (beta chain). Its antigen is currently unknown. The data belong to a study of beta chain features in type 1 diabetes. Whole-study findings and limits: PCR could preferentially amplify shorter templates, alike in patients and controls.

Since all of the isolated RNA was reverse transcribed, expressed TCRB transcripts were what got sequenced. Assay: immunoSEQ multiplex PCR; the TCRdb copy retains only in-frame clones and omits some. The table shows 850,000 to 900,000 clones, with roughly 15% occurring only once. Each of the CD4+ naive, central memory, regulatory and stem cell-like memory populations was sorted via CD45RO/CCR7/CD25/CD127/CD95/CD27. Germline assignment: CDR1 DFQATT and CDR2 SNEGSKA (reference sequence). This CDR3 has 11 residues. This clonotype was sampled from a woman between 18 and 29 years old in good health. The V and J genes are TRBV20-1 and TRBJ2-5; D tentatively reads TRBD1 or TRBD2 (5 bases each). The J call is doubtful: the DNA matches TRBJ2-7 better. The sequenced sample was naive CD4+ T cells from blood. Here the CDR3 reads CSTGPRGEQYF. In DNA, the CDR3 is TGCAGTACGGGCCCGAGGGGCGAGCAGTACTTC.